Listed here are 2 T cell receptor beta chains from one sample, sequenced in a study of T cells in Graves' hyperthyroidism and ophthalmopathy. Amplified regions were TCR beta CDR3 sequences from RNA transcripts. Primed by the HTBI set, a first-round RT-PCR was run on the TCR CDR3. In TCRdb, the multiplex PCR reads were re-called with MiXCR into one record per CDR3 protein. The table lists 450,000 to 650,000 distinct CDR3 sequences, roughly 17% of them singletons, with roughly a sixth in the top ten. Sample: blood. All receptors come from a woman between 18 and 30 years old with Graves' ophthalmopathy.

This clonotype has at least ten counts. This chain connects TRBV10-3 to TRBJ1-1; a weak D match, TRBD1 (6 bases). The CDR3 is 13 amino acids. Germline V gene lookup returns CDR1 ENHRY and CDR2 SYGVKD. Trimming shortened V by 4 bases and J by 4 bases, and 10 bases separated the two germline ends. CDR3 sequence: CAISGGGPTEAFF. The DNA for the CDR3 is TGTGCCATCAGTGGTGGGGGCCCCACTGAAGCTTTCTTT.

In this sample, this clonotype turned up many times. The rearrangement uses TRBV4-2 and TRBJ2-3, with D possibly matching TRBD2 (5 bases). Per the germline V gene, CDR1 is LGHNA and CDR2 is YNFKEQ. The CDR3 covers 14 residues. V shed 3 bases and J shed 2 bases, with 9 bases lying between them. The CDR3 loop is CASSQSRDTDTQYF. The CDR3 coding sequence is TGTGCCAGCAGCCAGAGTCGGGACACAGATACGCAGTATTTT.